This T cell receptor (beta chain) was captured in a study of CD8 T cells in Susac syndrome. With random hexamers, about 0.45 to 1 ug RNA was reverse transcribed. TCRdb recomputed calls from the immunoSEQ multiplex PCR reads with MiXCR, one row per CDR3 protein. This sample has about 110,000 distinct CDR3 sequences; 94% occur once, and the top ten carry about 0.41%. Germline V gene data show CDR1 as SGDLS and CDR2 as YYNGEE. CDR3 length equals 15 residues. V lost 3 bases to trimming and J lost 3 bases, with 12 bases between them. The TCR was taken from a human donor with Susac syndrome. What was sequenced was CD8+ T cells from PBMCs. The V and J genes are TRBV9 and TRBJ2-2; D is ambiguous. The CDR3, as DNA: TGTGCCAGCAGCGAGTCAGGACGGGACACCGGGGAGCTGTTTTTT. Translation gives CASSESGRDTGELFF.